The sample holds a few counts of the clone carrying this T cell receptor beta chain. What it recognizes is unknown. The CDR3 consists of 13 residues. Per germline, CDR1 SGHDN and CDR2 FVKESK. V gave up 4 bases and J gave up 1 base, with 7 bases separating them. Time point reported: newly diagnosed GD, antithyroid drugs for less than 3 months. PBMCs provided the RNA from which the TCR library was made. This sample is part of a study of regulatory T cells in long-lasting Graves disease. Study observations and caveats: What was studied was peripheral blood only, and not thyroid tissue.

CDR3-region Arm-PCR and iRepertoire HTBI primers produced the TCR beta libraries. TCRdb re-analysed the multiplex PCR reads in MiXCR, keeping a single row per CDR3 protein. Of 420,000 or so distinct CDR3 sequences listed, about 16% were seen once; the top ten hold 20% to 25%. The same sample was also studied in work on T cells in Graves' hyperthyroidism and ophthalmopathy. That work adds: Across 18 months, stable Graves' hyperthyroidism was marked by no progression to ophthalmopathy. Patients aged 18 to 65 had newly diagnosed hyperthyroidism lasting under 2 months.

The clonotype comes from a woman younger than 35 with Graves disease. Sequenced material: peripheral blood mononuclear cells (PBMCs), taken at new diagnosis, from a patient treated with antithyroid drugs. V and J are TRBV14 and TRBJ1-1; D gene unclear. CDR3 nucleotides: TGTGCCAGCAGCCGGTATCGGAACACTGAAGCTTTCTTT. Translated: CASSRYRNTEAFF.